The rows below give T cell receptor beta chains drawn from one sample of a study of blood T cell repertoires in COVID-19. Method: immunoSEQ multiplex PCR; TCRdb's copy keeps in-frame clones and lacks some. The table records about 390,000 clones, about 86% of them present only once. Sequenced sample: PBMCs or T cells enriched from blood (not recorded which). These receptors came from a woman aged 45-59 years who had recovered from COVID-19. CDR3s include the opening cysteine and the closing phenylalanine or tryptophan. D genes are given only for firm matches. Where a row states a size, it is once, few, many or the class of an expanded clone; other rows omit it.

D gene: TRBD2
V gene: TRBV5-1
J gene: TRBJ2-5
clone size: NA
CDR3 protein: CASSLLTSGGGTQYF
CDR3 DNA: TGCGCCAGCAGCTTGTTGACTAGCGGGGGGGGGACCCAGTACTTC

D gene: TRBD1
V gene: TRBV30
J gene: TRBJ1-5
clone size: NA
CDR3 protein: CAWSPTGGNQPQHF
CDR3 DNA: TGTGCCTGGAGCCCCACAGGGGGCAATCAGCCCCAGCATTTT

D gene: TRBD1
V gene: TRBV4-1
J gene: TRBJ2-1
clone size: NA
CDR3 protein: CASSQADRDSGDEQFF
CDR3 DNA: TGCGCCAGCAGCCAAGCGGACAGGGATTCTGGGGATGAGCAGTTCTTC

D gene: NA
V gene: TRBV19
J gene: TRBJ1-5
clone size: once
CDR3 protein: CASRGLKGQVNQPQHF
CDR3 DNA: TGTGCCAGTAGGGGTCTCAAAGGACAAGTCAATCAGCCCCAGCATTTT

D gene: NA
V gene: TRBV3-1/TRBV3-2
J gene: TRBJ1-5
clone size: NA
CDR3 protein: CASSHAGYQPQHF
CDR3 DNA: TGTGCCAGCAGCCATGCAGGGTATCAGCCCCAGCATTTT

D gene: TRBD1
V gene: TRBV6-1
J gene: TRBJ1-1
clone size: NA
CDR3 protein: CASSERQGSTEAFF
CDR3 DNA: TGTGCCAGCAGTGAGAGACAGGGATCCACTGAAGCTTTCTTT

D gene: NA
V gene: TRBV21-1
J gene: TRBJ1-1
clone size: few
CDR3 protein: CASSPPKQGVNTEAFF
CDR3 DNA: TGTGCCAGCAGCCCACCCAAACAGGGGGTGAACACTGAAGCTTTCTTT

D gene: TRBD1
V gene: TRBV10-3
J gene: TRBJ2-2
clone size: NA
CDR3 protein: CATRVTGDENTGELFF
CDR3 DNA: TGTGCCACCAGAGTGACAGGGGATGAGAACACCGGGGAGCTGTTTTTT

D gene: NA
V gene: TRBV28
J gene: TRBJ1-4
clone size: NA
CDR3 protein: CASSPPGREDEKLFF
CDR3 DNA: TGTGCCAGCAGTCCCCCGGGCAGGGAAGACGAAAAACTGTTTTTT

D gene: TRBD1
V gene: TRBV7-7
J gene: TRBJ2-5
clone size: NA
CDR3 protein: CASSPGQGSGTQYF
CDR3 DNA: TGTGCTAGCAGCCCTGGACAGGGTTCTGGGACCCAGTACTTC

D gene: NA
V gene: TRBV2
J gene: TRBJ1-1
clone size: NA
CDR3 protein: CASSSNPNTEAFF
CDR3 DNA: TGTGCCAGCAGTAGCAATCCGAACACTGAAGCTTTCTTT

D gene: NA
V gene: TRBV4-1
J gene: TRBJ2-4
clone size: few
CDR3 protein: CASSQGQALKNIQYF
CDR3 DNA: TGCGCCAGCAGCCAAGGGCAGGCCCTTAAAAACATTCAGTACTTC

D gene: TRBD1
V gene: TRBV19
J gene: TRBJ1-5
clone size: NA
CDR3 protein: CASRGQPNQPQHF
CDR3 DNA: TGTGCCAGTAGGGGACAGCCGAATCAGCCCCAGCATTTT

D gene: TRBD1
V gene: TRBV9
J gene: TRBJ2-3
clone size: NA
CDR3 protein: CASSLTGGSITDTQYF
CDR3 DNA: TGTGCCAGCAGCCTGACAGGGGGGAGTATAACAGATACGCAGTATTTT

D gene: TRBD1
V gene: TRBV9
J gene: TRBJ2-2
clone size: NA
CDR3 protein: CASSLGQAGELFF
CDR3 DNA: TGTGCCAGCAGCTTAGGACAGGCCGGGGAGCTGTTTTTT

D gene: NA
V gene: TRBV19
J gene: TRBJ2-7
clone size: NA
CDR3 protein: CASSKPGATYEQYF
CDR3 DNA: TGTGCCAGTAGTAAGCCGGGAGCGACCTACGAGCAGTACTTC

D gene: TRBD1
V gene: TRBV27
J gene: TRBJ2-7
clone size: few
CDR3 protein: CASSPTGQENSYEQYF
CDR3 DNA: TGTGCCAGCAGCCCCACGGGACAGGAAAACTCCTACGAGCAGTACTTC

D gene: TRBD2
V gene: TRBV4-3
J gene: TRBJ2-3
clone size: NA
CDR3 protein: CASSQDTAGGRGYTQYF
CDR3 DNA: TGCGCCAGCAGCCAAGATACGGCGGGGGGGAGGGGATATACGCAGTATTTT

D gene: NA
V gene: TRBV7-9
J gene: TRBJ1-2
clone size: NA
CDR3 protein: CASSSPETRYGYTF
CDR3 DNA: TGTGCCAGCAGCTCCCCGGAGACCCGCTATGGCTACACCTTC

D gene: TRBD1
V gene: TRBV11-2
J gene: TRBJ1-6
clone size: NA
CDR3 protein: CASTVQGSPNSPLHF
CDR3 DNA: TGTGCCAGCACCGTACAGGGGAGCCCTAATTCACCCCTCCACTTT

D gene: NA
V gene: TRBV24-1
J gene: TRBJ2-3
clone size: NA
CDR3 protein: CATSDLQDTQYF
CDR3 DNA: TGTGCCACCAGTGATTTGCAGGATACGCAGTATTTT

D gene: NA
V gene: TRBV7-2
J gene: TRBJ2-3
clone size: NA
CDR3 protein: CASSPDRSTDTQYF
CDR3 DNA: TGTGCCAGCAGCCCTGACAGGTCCACAGATACGCAGTATTTT

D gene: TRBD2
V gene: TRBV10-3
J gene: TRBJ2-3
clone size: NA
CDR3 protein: CAISFSSGGATDTQYF
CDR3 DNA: TGTGCCATCAGCTTCTCTAGCGGGGGGGCAACAGATACGCAGTATTTT

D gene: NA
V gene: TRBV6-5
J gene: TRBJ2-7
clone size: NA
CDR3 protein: CASSYSFDSPGEQYF
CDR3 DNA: TGTGCCAGCAGCTACTCATTCGACTCCCCGGGGGAGCAGTACTTC

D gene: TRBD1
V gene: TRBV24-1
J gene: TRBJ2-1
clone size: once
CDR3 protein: CATSPQGEGQGGEQFF
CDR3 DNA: TGTGCCACCAGCCCACAGGGAGAGGGACAGGGTGGTGAGCAGTTCTTC

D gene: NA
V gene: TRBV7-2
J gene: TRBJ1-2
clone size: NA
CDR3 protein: CASSPFDIYGYTF
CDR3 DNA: TGTGCCAGCAGCCCCTTCGACATCTATGGCTACACCTTC

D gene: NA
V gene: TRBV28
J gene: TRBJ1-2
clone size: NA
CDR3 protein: CASSLDHGGGGYTF
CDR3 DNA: TGTGCCAGCAGTTTAGACCATGGCGGTGGAGGCTACACCTTC

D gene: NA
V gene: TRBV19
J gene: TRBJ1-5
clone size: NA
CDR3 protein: CASSIQGSGQPQHF
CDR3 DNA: TGTGCCAGTAGTATACAGGGATCAGGACAGCCCCAGCATTTT

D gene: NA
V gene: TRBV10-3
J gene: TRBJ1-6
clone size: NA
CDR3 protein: CAISDPLSRSPLHF
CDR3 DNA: TGTGCCATCAGTGATCCCCTTTCACGGTCACCCCTCCACTTT

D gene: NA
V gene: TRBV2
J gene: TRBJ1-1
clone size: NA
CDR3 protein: CASRLQPNTEAFF
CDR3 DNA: TGTGCCAGCAGGCTACAGCCGAACACTGAAGCTTTCTTT

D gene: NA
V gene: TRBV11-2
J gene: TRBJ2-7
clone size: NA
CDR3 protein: CASRSIRGAERYEQYF
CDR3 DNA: TGTGCCAGCAGATCAATACGGGGGGCCGAGAGATACGAGCAGTACTTC

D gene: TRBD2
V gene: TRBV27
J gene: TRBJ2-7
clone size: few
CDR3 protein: CASSPKRAGGHYEQYF
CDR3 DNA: TGTGCCAGCAGTCCCAAGCGAGCGGGGGGACACTACGAGCAGTACTTC

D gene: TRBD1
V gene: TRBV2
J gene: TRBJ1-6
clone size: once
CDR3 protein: CASRTGATTNSPLHF
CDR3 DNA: TGTGCCAGTAGGACAGGGGCAACAACTAATTCACCCCTCCACTTT

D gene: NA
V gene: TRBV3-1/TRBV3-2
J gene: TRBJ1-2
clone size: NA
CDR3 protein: CASSRGHGYTF
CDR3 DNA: TGTGCCAGCAGCCGGGGCCATGGCTACACCTTC

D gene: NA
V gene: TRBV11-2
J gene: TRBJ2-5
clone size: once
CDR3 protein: CASSEQSTRSVGTQYF
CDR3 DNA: TGTGCCAGCAGCGAGCAATCGACTAGATCCGTAGGGACCCAGTACTTC

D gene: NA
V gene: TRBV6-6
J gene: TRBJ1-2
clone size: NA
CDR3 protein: CAIATPATVYGYTF
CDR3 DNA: TGTGCCATTGCCACCCCAGCGACAGTCTATGGCTACACCTTC

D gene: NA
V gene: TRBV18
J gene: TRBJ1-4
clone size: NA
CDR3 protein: CASSPQMTGISTNEKLFF
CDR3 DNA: TGTGCCAGCTCACCACAAATGACAGGAATCTCAACTAATGAAAAACTGTTTTTT

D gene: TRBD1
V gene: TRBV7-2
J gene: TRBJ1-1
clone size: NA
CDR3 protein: CASSSRQGASTEAFF
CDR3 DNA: TGTGCCAGCAGCTCCAGACAGGGGGCGAGCACTGAAGCTTTCTTT

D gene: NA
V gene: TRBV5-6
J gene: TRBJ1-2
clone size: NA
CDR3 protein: CASSLSPTANYGYTF
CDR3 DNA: TGTGCCAGCAGCTTATCTCCGACAGCCAACTATGGCTACACCTTC

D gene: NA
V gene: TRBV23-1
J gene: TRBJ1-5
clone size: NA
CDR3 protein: CASSQQGLREPQHF
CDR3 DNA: TGCGCCAGCAGTCAACAGGGACTGCGGGAGCCCCAGCATTTT

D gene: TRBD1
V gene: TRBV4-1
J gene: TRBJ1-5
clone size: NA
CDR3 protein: CASSQPDRGNNQPQHF
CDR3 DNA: TGCGCCAGCAGCCAACCGGACAGGGGAAACAATCAGCCCCAGCATTTT

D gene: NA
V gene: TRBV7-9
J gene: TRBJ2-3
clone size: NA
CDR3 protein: CASSRPGVLTDTQYF
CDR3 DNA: TGTGCCAGCAGCCGCCCAGGGGTACTCACAGATACGCAGTATTTT

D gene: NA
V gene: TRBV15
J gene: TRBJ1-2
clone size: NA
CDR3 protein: CATSSWTGFGGGYTF
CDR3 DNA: TGTGCCACCAGCAGTTGGACTGGATTCGGAGGAGGCTACACCTTC

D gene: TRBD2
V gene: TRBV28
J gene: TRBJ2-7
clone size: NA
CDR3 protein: CASGTSGTGGYEQYF
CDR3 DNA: TGTGCCAGCGGGACTAGCGGAACCGGGGGCTACGAGCAGTACTTC

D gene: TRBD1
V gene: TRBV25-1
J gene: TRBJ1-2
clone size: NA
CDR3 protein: CASSDPGGGGYGYTF
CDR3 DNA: TGTGCCAGCAGTGACCCAGGGGGCGGCGGCTATGGCTACACCTTC

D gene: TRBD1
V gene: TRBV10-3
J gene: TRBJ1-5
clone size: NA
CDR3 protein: CAISESEDKRRTGTQPQHF
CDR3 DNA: TGTGCCATCAGTGAGTCAGAGGATAAAAGAAGGACAGGTACCCAGCCCCAGCATTTT

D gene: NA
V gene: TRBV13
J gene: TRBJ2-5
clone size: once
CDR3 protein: CASSLAELARETQYF
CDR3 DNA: TGTGCCAGCAGCTTAGCCGAATTAGCGCGGGAGACCCAGTACTTC

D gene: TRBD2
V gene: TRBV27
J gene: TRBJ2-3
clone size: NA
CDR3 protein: CASSPPGGDSTDTQYF
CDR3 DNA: TGTGCCAGCAGTCCCCCGGGGGGGGATAGCACAGATACGCAGTATTTT

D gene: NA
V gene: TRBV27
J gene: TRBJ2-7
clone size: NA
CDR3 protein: CASRGGPAYEQYF
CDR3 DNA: TGTGCCAGCAGGGGAGGACCTGCCTACGAGCAGTACTTC

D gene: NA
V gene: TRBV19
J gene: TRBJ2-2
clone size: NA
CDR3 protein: CASSIAQKTYTGELFF
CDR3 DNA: TGTGCCAGTAGTATAGCACAGAAAACTTACACCGGGGAGCTGTTTTTT

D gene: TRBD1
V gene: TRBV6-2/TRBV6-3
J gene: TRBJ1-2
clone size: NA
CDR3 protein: CASSYGSNRGGRGYTF
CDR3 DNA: TGTGCCAGCAGTTACGGATCGAACAGGGGAGGACGGGGCTACACCTTC

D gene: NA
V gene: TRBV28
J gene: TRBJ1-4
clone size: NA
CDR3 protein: CASSLLGAGEKLFF
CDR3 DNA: TGTGCCAGCAGTTTATTGGGGGCGGGTGAAAAACTGTTTTTT

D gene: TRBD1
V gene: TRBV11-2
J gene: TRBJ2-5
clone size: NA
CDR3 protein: CASSPTGTGIPSLETQYF
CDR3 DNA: TGTGCCAGCAGTCCCACCGGGACAGGGATACCCTCTCTAGAGACCCAGTACTTC

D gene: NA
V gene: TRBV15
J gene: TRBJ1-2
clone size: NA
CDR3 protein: CATSRDSGQNYGYTF
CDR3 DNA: TGTGCCACCAGCAGAGATTCCGGACAGAACTATGGCTACACCTTC

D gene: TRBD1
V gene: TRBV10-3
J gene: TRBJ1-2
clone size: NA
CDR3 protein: CAIRTTGGAGNYGYTF
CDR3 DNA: TGTGCCATCAGGACGACAGGGGGCGCGGGTAACTATGGCTACACCTTC

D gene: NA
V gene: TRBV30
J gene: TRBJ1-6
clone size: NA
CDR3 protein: CAWRPDLGNSPLHF
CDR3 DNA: TGTGCCTGGAGACCGGACTTGGGAAATTCACCCCTCCACTTT

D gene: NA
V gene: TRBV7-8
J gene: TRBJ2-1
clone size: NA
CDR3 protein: CASSRLGGVASYNEQFF
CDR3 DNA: TGTGCCAGCAGCCGTCTGGGGGGTGTGGCCTCCTACAATGAGCAGTTCTTC

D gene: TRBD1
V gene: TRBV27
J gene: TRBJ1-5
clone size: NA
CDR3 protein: CASSSGTAISNQPQHF
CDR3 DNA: TGTGCCAGCAGTTCCGGGACAGCGATTAGCAATCAGCCCCAGCATTTT

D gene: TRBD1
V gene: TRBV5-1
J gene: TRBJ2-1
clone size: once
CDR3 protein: CASSPGGTGSYNEQFF
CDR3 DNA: TGCGCCAGCAGCCCTGGCGGGACAGGGTCCTACAATGAGCAGTTCTTC